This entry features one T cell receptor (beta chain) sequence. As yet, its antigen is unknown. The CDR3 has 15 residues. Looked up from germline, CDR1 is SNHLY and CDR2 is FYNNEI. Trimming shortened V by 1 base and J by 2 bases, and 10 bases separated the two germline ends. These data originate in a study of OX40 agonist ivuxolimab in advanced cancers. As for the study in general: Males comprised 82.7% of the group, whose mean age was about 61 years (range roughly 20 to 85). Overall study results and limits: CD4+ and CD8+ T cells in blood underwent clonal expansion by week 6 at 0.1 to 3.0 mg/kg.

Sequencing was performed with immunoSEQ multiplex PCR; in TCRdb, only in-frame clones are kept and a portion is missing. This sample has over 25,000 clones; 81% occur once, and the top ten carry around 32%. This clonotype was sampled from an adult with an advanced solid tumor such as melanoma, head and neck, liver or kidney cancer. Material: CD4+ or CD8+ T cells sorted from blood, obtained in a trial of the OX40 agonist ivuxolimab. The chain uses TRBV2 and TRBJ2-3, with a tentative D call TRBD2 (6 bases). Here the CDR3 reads CASSEVRGNTDTQYF. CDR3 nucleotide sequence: TGTGCCAGCAGTGAAGTCCGGGGGAACACAGATACGCAGTATTTT.